This is a list of T cell receptor beta chains from one sample in a study of blood T cell repertoires in COVID-19. Method: immunoSEQ multiplex PCR; TCRdb's copy keeps in-frame clones and lacks some. The sample includes 200,000 to 250,000 clones, 90% seen only once; the top ten take roughly 2.6%. Sequenced material: peripheral blood. Receptors originate from a man aged 25 to 40 with COVID-19, enrolled during active disease. Both conserved end residues are part of each CDR3. Each record gives: clone size, CDR3 length, D gene, J gene, V gene, CDR3 protein, CDR3 DNA. The D gene is left open where the match is weak. Part of the rows lack a size; the others show once, few, many or a class for expanded clones.

>few|14|-|TRBJ2-3|TRBV6-4
CASSGAGETDTQYF
TGTGCCAGCAGTGGGGCGGGCGAAACAGATACGCAGTATTTT
>-|16|-|TRBJ1-3|TRBV7-9
CASRFTGISSGNTIYF
TGTGCCAGCAGATTTACAGGGATATCCTCTGGAAACACCATATATTTT
>-|16|TRBD1|TRBJ2-1|TRBV24-1
CATSDGDRGRHNEQFF
TGTGCCACCAGTGATGGGGACAGGGGCCGTCACAATGAGCAGTTCTTC
>-|15|TRBD2|TRBJ2-1|TRBV10-3
CAISVSGREENEQFF
TGTGCCATCAGTGTTAGCGGGAGAGAGGAGAATGAGCAGTTCTTC
>-|14|TRBD1|TRBJ1-2|TRBV5-1
CASTPTGGNYGYTF
TGCGCCAGCACGCCGACAGGGGGCAACTATGGCTACACCTTC
>-|16|TRBD2|TRBJ2-7|TRBV9
CASSPGGGVRSYEQYF
TGTGCCAGCAGCCCAGGCGGGGGAGTTCGGTCGTACGAGCAGTACTTC
>-|17|TRBD2|TRBJ2-7|TRBV27
CASGTGTSGRSGNEQYF
TGTGCCAGCGGTACTGGGACTAGCGGGAGGTCCGGAAACGAGCAGTACTTC
>-|13|-|TRBJ1-2|TRBV4-2
CASSQDGRYGYTF
TGTGCCAGCAGCCAAGATGGCCGCTATGGCTACACCTTC
>-|18|TRBD1|TRBJ2-2|TRBV7-6
CASSLLPGQGPNTGELFF
TGTGCCAGCAGCTTACTGCCGGGACAGGGACCGAACACCGGGGAGCTGTTTTTT
>-|13|TRBD2|TRBJ2-5|TRBV29-1
CSCQGTSQETQYF
TGCAGCTGTCAGGGGACTAGCCAAGAGACCCAGTACTTC
>-|12|-|TRBJ2-2|TRBV18
CASSPRFGELFF
TGTGCCAGCTCACCGCGGTTCGGGGAGCTGTTTTTT
>-|13|-|TRBJ2-7|TRBV19
CATRAHGSYEQYF
TGTGCCACCAGGGCTCATGGTTCCTACGAGCAGTACTTC
>few|16|TRBD1|TRBJ2-2|TRBV7-9
CASSQDRGLGTGELFF
TGTGCCAGCAGCCAGGACAGGGGGCTAGGCACCGGGGAGCTGTTTTTT
>-|15|-|TRBJ1-2|TRBV18
CASSPSVTGSYGYTF
TGTGCCAGCTCACCGAGTGTAACAGGGAGTTATGGCTACACCTTC
>-|15|TRBD1|TRBJ2-5|TRBV7-3
CASSITGATGETQYF
TGTGCCAGCAGCATTACAGGGGCGACGGGGGAGACCCAGTACTTC
>few|16|-|TRBJ1-2|TRBV3-1/TRBV3-2
CASSPGAAGAHYGYTF
TGTGCCAGCAGCCCCGGCGCGGCAGGGGCCCACTATGGCTACACCTTC
>-|17|TRBD2|TRBJ2-1|TRBV3-1/TRBV3-2
CASSPYSGGSSYNEQFF
TGTGCCAGCAGCCCCTATAGCGGGGGGAGCTCCTACAATGAGCAGTTCTTC
>once|16|TRBD1|TRBJ2-7|TRBV14
CASKRTGGKHSYEQYF
TGTGCCAGCAAACGGACAGGGGGCAAACATAGCTACGAGCAGTACTTC
>-|16|TRBD2|TRBJ2-1|TRBV6-2/TRBV6-3
CASSWPGTSGDNEQFF
TGTGCCAGCAGTTGGCCCGGGACTAGCGGGGACAATGAGCAGTTCTTC
>-|16|-|TRBJ1-2|TRBV19
CASRLSQGSLNYGYTF
TGTGCCAGTAGGCTCTCACAGGGAAGTCTTAACTATGGCTACACCTTC
>-|17|TRBD1|TRBJ1-2|TRBV5-1
CASSLAPIPGTGYGYTF
TGCGCCAGCAGCTTGGCCCCTATCCCCGGGACAGGTTATGGCTACACCTTC
>-|13|TRBD1|TRBJ2-7|TRBV7-9
CASSLGQGAGRYF
TGTGCCAGCAGCTTGGGACAGGGGGCAGGGCGGTACTTC
>-|15|-|TRBJ1-3|TRBV4-3
CASSQEQSSGNTIYF
TGCGCCAGCAGCCAAGAACAGTCCTCTGGAAACACCATATATTTT
>-|13|-|TRBJ1-1|TRBV29-1
CSVEGHQNTEAFF
TGCAGCGTTGAGGGGCATCAGAACACTGAAGCTTTCTTT
>-|14|-|TRBJ1-2|TRBV14
CASSVQNTDYGYTF
TGTGCCAGCAGCGTACAAAACACAGACTATGGCTACACCTTC
>once|14|TRBD1|TRBJ1-2|TRBV5-6
CASRSAGQGDGYTF
TGTGCCAGCAGATCGGCCGGACAGGGAGATGGCTACACCTTC
>-|17|-|TRBJ1-2|TRBV4-3
CASSPNAQGPINYGYTF
TGCGCCAGCAGCCCTAACGCCCAGGGTCCAATTAACTATGGCTACACCTTC
>-|16|TRBD1|TRBJ1-3|TRBV7-9
CASSLAGQYLGNTIYF
TGTGCCAGCAGCTTAGCGGGACAGTATCTTGGGAACACCATATATTTT
>-|15|TRBD1|TRBJ2-1|TRBV28
CASSAGTVQYNEQFF
TGTGCCAGCAGTGCTGGGACAGTCCAATACAATGAGCAGTTCTTC
>-|14|-|TRBJ2-7|TRBV6-5
CASSRDSLSYEQYF
TGTGCCAGCAGCCGGGATAGCCTATCCTACGAGCAGTACTTC
>-|17|TRBD1|TRBJ1-3|TRBV18
CASSPASRDSTGNTIYF
TGTGCCAGCTCACCGGCATCCCGGGACAGTACTGGAAACACCATATATTTT
>-|15|TRBD2|TRBJ2-7|TRBV6-2/TRBV6-3
CASSQAGGRQGEQYF
TGTGCCAGCAGTCAAGCGGGGGGGCGTCAGGGCGAGCAGTACTTC
>-|12|-|TRBJ1-3|TRBV6-2/TRBV6-3
CASSYTGNTIYF
TGTGCCAGCAGTTACACAGGAAACACCATATATTTT
>-|15|-|TRBJ2-7|TRBV2
CASSKGTPSSYEQYF
TGTGCCAGCAGCAAAGGGACTCCAAGCTCCTACGAGCAGTACTTC
>-|14|-|TRBJ1-2|TRBV5-4
CASSLGGDFYGYTF
TGTGCCAGCAGCTTGGGGGGAGACTTCTATGGCTACACCTTC